Each of the 30 T cell receptor beta chains below was sequenced from the same sample in a study of shared clonotypes between healthy human individuals. Using immunoSEQ multiplex PCR, the repertoire was profiled, and TCRdb retains in-frame clones only, with some absent. The data hold roughly 2.5 million clones, with 90% to 95% observed a single time. The sample taken for sequencing was naive CD4+ T cells sorted from blood. Subset in this sample: CD45RA+ positively selected. These receptors originate from a man aged 18 to 30 in good health.

This sequence joins TRBV30 and TRBJ1-6; 7 nucleotides line up with TRBD1. With V trimmed by 0 bases and J by 3 bases, 2 bases remained unmatched. The CDR3 runs 15 residues. CDR1 GTSNPN and CDR2 SVGIG come from the germline V gene (reference sequence). The CDR3 DNA is TGTGCCTGGAGTGTAAACAGGGGCTATAATTCACCCCTCCACTTT. As protein: CAWSVNRGYNSPLHF.

The rearrangement joins TRBV9 to TRBJ2-5; 10 bases are shared with TRBD2. The length of the CDR3 is 15 residues. V was clipped by 3 bases and J by 5 bases; unmatched bases: 7. The V gene's germline CDR1 is SGDLS and CDR2 YYNGEE. The CDR3 bases are TGTGCCAGCAGCGCGGGGGAGACTAGCGGGGAGACCCAGTACTTC. It specifies CASSAGETSGETQYF.

This clone was counted once. The rearrangement joins TRBV14 to TRBJ1-6, with 9 positions matching TRBD1. Germline V gene data show CDR1 as SGHDN and CDR2 as FVKESK. This CDR3 is 14 amino acids long. V was clipped by 2 bases and J by 9 bases; unmatched bases: 2. For the CDR3, the DNA is TGTGCCAGCAGCCAAATGGGACAGGGTTCACCCCTCCACTTT. The encoded protein is CASSQMGQGSPLHF.

This sequence joins TRBV7-2 and TRBJ2-7, with 7 bases lining up with TRBD2. Looked up from germline, CDR1 is SGHTA and CDR2 is FQGNSA. This CDR3 comprises 13 residues. J lost 5 bases, V lost 3 bases, and 4 bases had no gene match. CDR3 region: CASSFEGGDEQYF. CDR3 sequence (DNA): TGTGCCAGCAGCTTTGAGGGAGGGGACGAGCAGTACTTC. The complete variable domain, with remaining parts taken from reference TRBV7-2 and TRBJ2-7, reads GAGVSQSPSNKVTEKGKDVELRCDPISGHTALYWYRQSLGQGLEFLIYFQGNSAPDKSGLPSDRFSAERTGGSVSTLTIQRTQQEDSAVYLCASSFEGGDEQYFGPGTRLTVT.

The rearrangement uses TRBV5-6 and TRBJ2-3; perhaps D is TRBD1 or TRBD2 (6 bases each). In germline, CDR1 is SGHDT, CDR2 YYEEEE. CDR3 length equals 15 residues. V was trimmed by 4 bases and J by 0 bases, leaving 12 bases between them. The DNA for the CDR3 is TGTGCCAGCAGCGGGGGGCCTCCCAGCACAGATACGCAGTATTTT. Residues: CASSGGPPSTDTQYF.

As regards this clone: Other DNA sequences in this specimen translate into the identical CDR3. The chain couples TRBV20-1 to TRBJ2-5; the match to TRBD1 covers 8 bases. In germline, CDR1 is DFQATT, CDR2 SNEGSKA (reference sequence). V shed 6 bases, J shed 4 bases, and the junction held 1 base outside the gene matches. This CDR3 has 11 residues. CDR3 sequence reads: CSAGQGETQYF. The DNA for the CDR3 is TGCAGTGCCGGACAGGGAGAGACCCAGTACTTC.

The chain combines TRBV13 with TRBJ2-7; 10 nucleotides agree with TRBD2. Germline values: CDR1 PRHDT, CDR2 FYEKMQ (reference sequence). J lost 6 bases, V lost 3 bases, and 17 bases had no gene match. There are 18 residues in the CDR3. The CDR3 DNA sequence: TGTGCCAGCAGCTTGGGTTGGGGAAGAAGCGGGAGGGCCATCGAGCAGTACTTC. Translating gives CASSLGWGRSGRAIEQYF.

The gene calls are TRBV27 and TRBJ1-2; D is undetermined. There are 12 residues in the CDR3. Germline-derived CDR1 and CDR2 are MNHEY and SMNVEV (reference sequence). V lost 7 bases and J 7 bases, leaving 13 bases between the germline ends. For the CDR3, the DNA is TGTGCCAGCAAGACGGGTATGGGTGGCTACACCTTC. This gives the protein CASKTGMGGYTF.

This chain links TRBV5-6 with TRBJ2-3, with 7 bases identical to TRBD2. The CDR3 contains 14 residues. Germline V gene data show CDR1 as SGHDT and CDR2 as YYEEEE. The ends lost 3 bases at V and 10 bases at J; junction bases unmatched: 11. The CDR3 sequence: CASSWGPRDYAQYF. The CDR3 nucleotides read TGTGCCAGCAGCTGGGGCCCCCGGGACTACGCGCAGTATTTT.

Comment on this clone: At the DNA level, this CDR3 is encoded by other sequences in the same sample as well. This chain connects TRBV2 to TRBJ2-7; D remains unclear. Germline CDR1 is SNHLY and CDR2 is FYNNEI. V was pared by 5 bases and J by 1 base, with 3 bases between. The CDR3 covers 11 residues. The CDR3 here is CASSISYEQYF. As DNA, the CDR3 is TGTGCCAGCAGTATTTCCTACGAGCAGTACTTC.

Regarding this clone: The identical CDR3 is also encoded by other nucleotide sequences in the sample. The rearrangement links TRBV5-1 to TRBJ2-1; 13 positions match TRBD2. This CDR3 is built from 14 residues. V shed 4 bases, J shed 7 bases, and the junction held 2 bases outside the gene matches. Looked up from germline, CDR1 is SGHRS and CDR2 is YFSETQ. The CDR3 is CASSKTSGGNEQFF. CDR3 nucleotides: TGCGCCAGCAGCAAGACTAGCGGGGGGAATGAGCAGTTCTTC.

As for this clone: Germline and junction disagree at one end, which may indicate a read error. This chain connects TRBV7-7 to TRBJ2-2; weak D call: TRBD1 (5 bases). This CDR3 has 15 amino acids. CDR1 SSHAT and CDR2 FNYEAQ come from the germline V gene (reference sequence). The CDR3 coding sequence is TGTGCTAGCAGCTCCACCCCCCAGGGTGGCGGGGAGCTGTTTTTT. This encodes CASSSTPQGGGELFF.

The DNA of the CDR3 is TGTGCCACCAGGACTGTGAACACCGGGGAGCTGTTTTTT. Translating gives CATRTVNTGELFF. The chain couples TRBV10-3 to TRBJ2-2; possible D gene TRBD2, 5 bases. The CDR3 extends over 13 amino acids. CDR1 is ENHRY and CDR2 is SYGVKD in the germline V gene. Between the trimmed V and J ends, which lost 10 bases and 1 base, there was a span of 10 bases.

V usage is TRBV19 and J usage is TRBJ1-5, with 7 nucleotides matching TRBD1. The J segment lost 4 bases and the V segment lost 1 base, leaving 4 bases of the junction unmatched. The CDR3 loop spans 15 amino acids. Germline values: CDR1 LNHDA, CDR2 SQIVND (reference sequence). The CDR3 is CASSIAQGVNQPQHF. In nucleotides, the CDR3 is TGTGCCAGTAGTATAGCCCAGGGGGTTAATCAGCCCCAGCATTTT.

This chain connects TRBV6-6 to TRBJ1-1; possibly TRBD1 for D (5 bases). Germline V gene sequence: CDR1 MNHNY, CDR2 SVGAGI (reference sequence). V was shortened by 7 bases and J by 5 bases, with 14 bases between the two germline ends. The CDR3 covers 13 residues. The CDR3 here is CASTEMGVTEAFF. The CDR3 nucleotides are TGTGCCAGCACCGAAATGGGGGTAACTGAAGCTTTCTTT.

The chain is built from TRBV7-9 and TRBJ2-7; D possibly corresponds to TRBD1 (5 bases). Germline CDR1 is SEHNR and CDR2 is FQNEAQ (reference sequence). Trimming removed 1 base at V and 5 bases at J, with 15 bases between. This CDR3 has 15 residues. The CDR3 DNA is TGTGCCAGCAGCTTAGGGACACCTCTCGTGGACGAGCAGTACTTC. It specifies CASSLGTPLVDEQYF.

The chain joins TRBV19 to TRBJ1-1; D gene unclear. This CDR3 spans 15 amino acids. The germline CDR1 and CDR2 sequences are LNHDA and SQIVND (reference sequence). V was cut by 2 bases and J by 0 bases, with 10 bases left in between. The CDR3 loop is CASSIRSQMNTEAFF. DNA for the CDR3: TGTGCCAGTAGTATAAGGAGCCAAATGAACACTGAAGCTTTCTTT.

Turning to this clone: The sample carries other DNA sequences with the same CDR3. The chain combines TRBV5-8 with TRBJ2-3; no firm D call. Looked up from germline, CDR1 is SGHTS and CDR2 is YDEGEE. V was shortened by 4 bases and J by 2 bases, with 8 bases between the two germline ends. The CDR3 covers 13 residues. The CDR3 sequence: CASSLRSTDTQYF. CDR3 nucleotide sequence: TGTGCCAGCAGCCTACGGTCCACAGATACGCAGTATTTT.

This clone turned up a few times. This chain joins TRBV6-6 and TRBJ2-5, with 8 bases fitting TRBD1. CDR1 is MNHNY, CDR2 SVGAGI, per germline (reference sequence). The junction had 7 bases not matched to a gene; V was cut back by 6 bases and J by 4 bases. This CDR3 region has 14 residues. CDR3: CASSPPGQGETQYF. CDR3 bases: TGTGCCAGCAGCCCGCCCGGACAGGGAGAGACCCAGTACTTC.

On this clone: Other DNA sequences in the sample encode the same CDR3. The V and J genes are TRBV18 and TRBJ2-3; 7 bases are a match to TRBD1. CDR3 size: 14 residues. V lost 3 bases to trimming and J lost 0 bases; unmatched junction nucleotides: 0. Germline V gene sequence: CDR1 KGHSH, CDR2 LQKENI. The CDR3, as DNA: TGTGCCAGCTCACCGACAGGGAGCACAGATACGCAGTATTTT. Translating gives CASSPTGSTDTQYF. Based on the CDR3 plus reference TRBV18 and TRBJ2-3, the full variable domain is NAGVMQNPRHLVRRRGQEARLRCSPMKGHSHVYWYRQLPEEGLKFMVYLQKENIIDESGMPKERFSAEFPKEGPSILRIQQVVRGDSAAYFCASSPTGSTDTQYFGPGTRLTVL.

The table lists this clone with a count of one. CDR3 in amino acids: CASSRQGMETQYF. The CDR3 coding sequence is TGTGCCAGCAGCAGACAGGGGATGGAGACCCAGTACTTC. V usage is TRBV2 and J usage is TRBJ2-5, with 8 bases matching TRBD1. CDR1 SNHLY and CDR2 FYNNEI come from the germline V gene. After removal of 6 bases from V and 5 bases from J, the junction contained 5 bases not matched to a gene. The CDR3 extends over 13 amino acids.

This clone has only one observation. V and J are TRBV6-1 and TRBJ1-2; D not resolved. Germline assignment: CDR1 MNHNS and CDR2 SASEGT. CDR3 length: 11 amino acids. V was clipped by 7 bases and J by 6 bases, with 9 bases between them. CDR3 nucleotide sequence: TGTGCCAGCACCGCGGGCCATGGCTACACCTTC. Translation gives CASTAGHGYTF.

The V and J genes are TRBV18 and TRBJ1-2; D is unclear. The V end lost 6 bases, the J end lost 4 bases, and 12 bases lay between the germline ends. The CDR3 is made up of 13 amino acids. Germline V lookup: CDR1 KGHSH, CDR2 LQKENI. The CDR3 sequence: CASSPGSLYGYTF. In DNA, the CDR3 is TGTGCCAGCTCCCCTGGGAGTCTCTATGGCTACACCTTC. Together with reference TRBV18 and TRBJ1-2, the CDR3 gives the full variable domain: NAGVMQNPRHLVRRRGQEARLRCSPMKGHSHVYWYRQLPEEGLKFMVYLQKENIIDESGMPKERFSAEFPKEGPSILRIQQVVRGDSAAYFCASSPGSLYGYTFGSGTRLTVV.

This clone was seen only a few times. The chain uses TRBV2 and TRBJ1-5, with 8 bases aligning to TRBD1. V lost 5 bases and J lost 2; bases outside the gene matches: 8. CDR3 length equals 16 residues. Germline assignment: CDR1 SNHLY and CDR2 FYNNEI. The CDR3 here is CASSRAPGGGNQPQHF. The CDR3 nucleotides read TGTGCCAGCAGTCGGGCCCCAGGGGGCGGCAATCAGCCCCAGCATTTT.

The chain couples TRBV2 to TRBJ1-1; D ambiguous. V lost 4 bases, J lost 1 base, and 10 bases lay in between. Looked up from germline, CDR1 is SNHLY and CDR2 is FYNNEI. The CDR3 covers 14 residues. The CDR3 here is CASSVARTNTEAFF. CDR3 DNA: TGTGCCAGCAGTGTAGCTCGAACGAACACTGAAGCTTTCTTT.

Comment on this clone: Distinct nucleotide sequences in the sample also encode this CDR3. The chain employs TRBV10-2 and TRBJ1-4, with D uncertain. Germline values: CDR1 WSHSY, CDR2 SAAADI. V lost 3 bases, J lost 2 bases, and 4 bases lay in between. This CDR3 contains 13 residues. The CDR3 loop reads CASSEPTNEKLFF. As DNA, the CDR3 is TGCGCCAGCAGTGAACCGACTAATGAAAAACTGTTTTTT.

This clone was recorded only once. J is TRBJ2-2 and V is TRBV7-9; D not certain. The V end lost 4 bases, the J end lost 8 bases, and 8 bases lay between the germline ends. Germline CDR1 SEHNR, CDR2 FQNEAQ (reference sequence). The CDR3 totals 12 residues. CDR3 amino acids: CASSSQAGELFF. CDR3 DNA: TGTGCCAGCAGCTCCCAAGCTGGGGAGCTGTTTTTT. Full variable domain (outside the CDR3, taken from reference TRBV7-9 and TRBJ2-2): DTGVSQNPRHKITKRGQNVTFRCDPISEHNRLYWYRQTLGQGPEFLTYFQNEAQLEKSRLLSDRFSAERPKGSFSTLEIQRTEQGDSAMYLCASSSQAGELFFGEGSRLTVL.

This sequence joins TRBV25-1 and TRBJ1-6; D call uncertain. Trimming took 8 bases from V and 9 from J, leaving 23 bases between them. From germline, CDR1 is MGHDK and CDR2 SYGVNS. The CDR3 covers 16 residues. The CDR3 coding sequence is TGTGCCAGCCCCGGAGGACGGACCGATATTGGTTCACCCCTCCACTTT. Residues: CASPGGRTDIGSPLHF.

The V call is TRBV19, the J call TRBJ1-2; D may be TRBD1 (6 bases). There are 14 residues in the CDR3. V was clipped by 7 bases and J by 2 bases, with 14 bases between them. The germline CDR1 and CDR2 sequences are LNHDA and SQIVND (reference sequence). CDR3 loop: CASTNREANYGYTF. The CDR3 DNA is TGTGCCAGTACAAACAGGGAGGCAAACTATGGCTACACCTTC.

V gene TRBV30 combines with J gene TRBJ2-2, with D tentatively TRBD2 (5 bases). Germline-derived CDR1 and CDR2 are GTSNPN and SVGIG (reference sequence). This CDR3 has 14 residues. Trimming removed 2 bases from V and 3 bases from J, with 10 bases in between. CDR3 DNA: TGTGCCTGGAGTCACGGGCGGGACACCGGGGAGCTGTTTTTT. It yields the protein CAWSHGRDTGELFF.